The 27 T cell receptor beta chains presented below share a single source sample, sequenced in a study of shared clonotypes between healthy human individuals (dated by TCRdb to 2020 to 2022). The protocol used for the library was the immunoSEQ multiplex PCR assay. This immuneACCESS table, as held by TCRdb, lists in-frame sequences with V and J called but not all clones. Of the missing ones, under half trace to an unresolved V gene in checked studies; the others have no known cause. Present in this sample are fewer than 1.6 million clones, just under 99% of which were seen just once. Approximately 0.38% of the sample is taken by the ten largest. Sample: naive CD4+ T cells sorted from blood. According to the study, the label for this sample's cell subset or site signals: CD45RA+ positively selected. The receptors here all came from a man in his thirties or forties in good health.

This clone occurred once. V is TRBV7-9 and J is TRBJ2-7; D tentatively reads TRBD1 or TRBD2 (7 bases each). Germline loops: CDR1 SEHNR, CDR2 FQNEAQ (reference sequence). With 1 base removed from V and 6 bases from J, the gap between germline ends came to 16 bases. The CDR3 has 15 residues. The DNA of the CDR3 is TGTGCCAGCAGCTTAGACCCCTCCAGGGGGGGCGAGCAGTACTTC. Protein sequence: CASSLDPSRGGEQYF.

This clone appeared once. J is TRBJ1-1 and V is TRBV10-3; D unresolved. The germline V and J ends were trimmed by 3 bases and 7 bases, with 9 bases remaining between them. This CDR3 region has 12 residues. The germline gives CDR1 ENHRY, CDR2 SYGVKD. The CDR3 region has the DNA TGTGCCATCAGTGATCTACCCAGTGAAGCTTTCTTT. Translated, it gives CAISDLPSEAFF.

V is TRBV5-4 and J is TRBJ1-4; no reliable D call. Trimming took 4 bases from V and 0 from J, leaving 10 bases between them. Germline V gene lookup returns CDR1 SGHNT and CDR2 YYREEE (reference sequence). This CDR3 has 15 amino acids. The CDR3 sequence is CASSLKRATNEKLFF. The CDR3 nucleotides are TGTGCCAGCAGCCTAAAACGGGCAACTAATGAAAAACTGTTTTTT. Combining the CDR3 with reference TRBV5-4 and TRBJ1-4 gives the whole variable domain ETGVTQSPTHLIKTRGQQVTLRCSSQSGHNTVSWYQQALGQGPQFIFQYYREEENGRGNFPPRFSGLQFPNYSSELNVNALELDDSALYLCASSLKRATNEKLFFGSGTQLSVL.

The J gene is TRBJ1-4, the V gene TRBV4-1; TRBD1 is a possible D gene (5 bases). The germline V and J ends were trimmed by 1 base and 8 bases, with 11 bases remaining between them. The V gene's germline CDR1 is MGHRA and CDR2 YSYEKL. The CDR3 sequence is 14 residues long. CDR3 nucleotides: TGCGCCAGCAGCCAAGCACAGGTTTCGGAAAAACTGTTTTTT. Residues: CASSQAQVSEKLFF.

The chain couples TRBV5-1 to TRBJ2-1; D is ambiguous. The germline V and J ends were trimmed by 1 base and 3 bases, with 14 bases remaining between them. The V gene's germline CDR1 is SGHRS and CDR2 YFSETQ. The CDR3 consists of 16 residues. The chain's CDR3 is CASSLSTTSVYNEQFF. The CDR3 DNA follows: TGCGCCAGCAGCTTGTCAACAACCTCTGTCTACAATGAGCAGTTCTTC.

The chain combines TRBV29-1 with TRBJ1-2; D uncertain. The CDR3 loop spans 14 amino acids. CDR1 and CDR2 from the germline V gene are SQVTM and ANQGSEA. Trimming took off 4 bases at V and 4 bases at J, with 16 bases between the two ends. This CDR3 is CSVVTGSGSYGYTF. The CDR3 DNA sequence: TGCAGCGTTGTTACGGGGTCGGGGTCCTATGGCTACACCTTC. Drawing the rest from reference TRBV29-1 and TRBJ1-2, the complete variable domain is SAVISQKPSRDICQRGTSLTIQCQVDSQVTMMFWYRQQPGQSLTLIATANQGSEATYESGFVIDKFPISRPNLTFSTLTVSNMSPEDSSIYLCSVVTGSGSYGYTFGSGTRLTVV.

The chain joins TRBV5-8 to TRBJ2-7, with D possibly being TRBD2 (6 bases). V dropped 4 bases and J dropped 3 bases, with 20 bases sitting between them. Germline V gene sequence: CDR1 SGHTS, CDR2 YDEGEE. The CDR3 covers 16 residues. The CDR3 loop reads CASSLSGGIIYYEQYF. As DNA, the CDR3 is TGTGCCAGCAGCCTAAGCGGCGGGATTATCTACTACGAGCAGTACTTC.

CDR3 nucleotide sequence: TGTGCCAGCAGCTTGTCTGGGGGAGTTGTTGGGAAAGCTTTCTTT. Protein sequence: CASSLSGGVVGKAFF. V and J are TRBV5-4 and TRBJ1-1; tentatively, D is TRBD1 (5 bases). This CDR3 region has 15 residues. The germline V and J ends were trimmed by 1 base and 9 bases, with 19 bases remaining between them. Germline lookup yields CDR1 SGHNT and CDR2 YYREEE (reference sequence).

This sequence joins TRBV5-1 and TRBJ1-3, with TRBD1 identical over 10 bases. Germline loops: CDR1 SGHRS, CDR2 YFSETQ. V was pared by 3 bases and J by 2 bases, with 8 bases of the junction left unmatched. There are 17 residues in the CDR3. CDR3 bases: TGCGCCAGCAGCTCTAAAACGACAGGGGGCACTGGAAACACCATATATTTT. This gives the protein CASSSKTTGGTGNTIYF.

In the case of this clone: Other DNA sequences of this sample code for an identical CDR3. The V call is TRBV19, the J call TRBJ2-7; possibly TRBD1 or TRBD2 for D (5 bases each). The CDR3 spans 12 residues. Trimming cost V 5 bases and J 4 bases, with 9 bases left between them. Germline V CDR1 and CDR2: LNHDA, SQIVND (reference sequence). CDR3 sequence: CASSSGAYEQYF. CDR3 DNA sequence: TGTGCCAGTAGTTCCGGGGCATACGAGCAGTACTTC.

This sequence joins TRBV19 and TRBJ2-7; TRBD1 matches at 9 bases. The CDR3 covers 13 residues. Germline V gives CDR1 LNHDA, CDR2 SQIVND (reference sequence). Unmatched junction bases numbered 5, after V lost 6 bases and J lost 5 bases. CDR3 protein: CASRGTGLNEQYF. In DNA form, the CDR3 reads TGTGCCAGTAGAGGGACAGGGCTTAACGAGCAGTACTTC.

CDR3 residues: CASSPLRLAEVSYEQYF. The CDR3 nucleotides read TGTGCCAGCAGTCCCCTAAGACTAGCGGAGGTCTCCTACGAGCAGTACTTC. J is TRBJ2-7 and V is TRBV27, with 9 bases that match TRBD2. Germline V gene sequence: CDR1 MNHEY, CDR2 SMNVEV (reference sequence). The length of the CDR3 is 17 residues. The trim removed 5 bases at V and 0 bases at J, leaving 11 bases unmatched.

This chain uses TRBV11-3 with TRBJ2-7, with 7 bases lining up with TRBD1. CDR3 size: 13 residues. V was pared by 5 bases and J by 4 bases, with 5 bases of the junction left unmatched. CDR1 is SGHNT, CDR2 YENEEA, per germline. The CDR3: CASSLGTVYEQYF. The CDR3 DNA reads TGTGCCAGCAGCCTCGGGACAGTGTACGAGCAGTACTTC.

Remarks on this clone: The sample carries other DNA sequences with the same CDR3. This chain uses TRBV5-1 with TRBJ2-5; D might be TRBD1 or TRBD2, each matching 6 bases. The length of the CDR3 is 13 residues. Germline-derived CDR1 and CDR2 are SGHRS and YFSETQ. With 4 bases removed from V and 0 bases from J, the gap between germline ends came to 7 bases. CDR3 DNA sequence: TGCGCCAGCAGCAGGGGGGACCAAGAGACCCAGTACTTC. Translating gives CASSRGDQETQYF.

This clone was seen a single time. This sequence joins TRBV7-9 and TRBJ2-3; 13 bases fit TRBD2. With V trimmed by 4 bases and J by 0 bases, 7 bases remained unmatched. Germline CDR1 SEHNR, CDR2 FQNEAQ (reference sequence). The CDR3 is 18 amino acids. The CDR3 spells CASSSLAGGPFSTDTQYF. The CDR3 nucleotides are TGTGCCAGCAGCTCACTAGCGGGAGGGCCCTTTAGCACAGATACGCAGTATTTT.

The genes are TRBV28 and TRBJ2-2; D may be TRBD1 (6 bases). Germline CDR1 reads MDHEN; CDR2 reads SYDVKM. V lost 7 bases and J lost 7, with 16 bases in between. The CDR3 has 14 residues. CDR3 DNA: TGTGCCAGCACCCCCAGGGGTGTGGACGGGGAGCTGTTTTTT. Protein product: CASTPRGVDGELFF.

The chain uses TRBV7-8 and TRBJ2-1; TRBD2 matches 7 bases. This CDR3 is built from 15 residues. CDR1 is SGHVS and CDR2 is FQNEAQ in the germline V gene. J lost 9 bases, V lost 5 bases, and 13 bases had no gene match. The CDR3 here is CASSLPAGLAGEQFF. In DNA form, the CDR3 reads TGTGCCAGCAGCCTCCCAGCGGGACTTGCGGGTGAGCAGTTCTTC.

The chain joins TRBV28 to TRBJ2-7; TRBD1 matches 7 bases. CDR3 length equals 14 residues. The ends lost 5 bases at V and 1 base at J; junction bases unmatched: 5. Germline V lookup: CDR1 MDHEN, CDR2 SYDVKM. CDR3 region: CASSEPGQSYEQYF. CDR3 nucleotides: TGTGCCAGCAGTGAGCCGGGACAGTCCTACGAGCAGTACTTC.

The J gene is TRBJ2-7, the V gene TRBV5-3, with D possibly being TRBD1 (5 bases). TRBV5-3 is noted as an ORF with a role that remains uncertain. V dropped 1 base and J dropped 4 bases, with 15 bases sitting between them. The CDR3 runs 15 residues. CDR3 amino acids: CARSLPGRAWYEQYF. The CDR3 DNA is TGTGCCAGAAGCTTGCCGGGCAGGGCTTGGTACGAGCAGTACTTC.

The chain recombines TRBV5-1 with TRBJ2-7; D unclear. V was shortened by 0 bases and J by 5 bases, with 12 bases between the two germline ends. Germline CDR1 reads SGHRS; CDR2 reads YFSETQ. The CDR3 sequence is 14 residues long. Here the CDR3 reads CASSLARSPDEQYF. The CDR3 DNA reads TGCGCCAGCAGCTTGGCCAGATCCCCGGACGAGCAGTACTTC.

To note about this clone: Other DNA sequences within the sample encode an identical CDR3. The rearrangement uses TRBV18 and TRBJ2-1; the match to TRBD2 covers 9 bases. CDR1 KGHSH and CDR2 LQKENI come from the germline V gene. There are 15 residues in the CDR3. The V segment lost 3 bases and the J segment 3 bases; nucleotides outside the gene matches: 3. The CDR3 coding sequence is TGTGCCAGCTCACCGTCTAGCGGGGACTACAATGAGCAGTTCTTC. Translating it yields CASSPSSGDYNEQFF. Complete variable domain (other parts from reference TRBV18 and TRBJ2-1): NAGVMQNPRHLVRRRGQEARLRCSPMKGHSHVYWYRQLPEEGLKFMVYLQKENIIDESGMPKERFSAEFPKEGPSILRIQQVVRGDSAAYFCASSPSSGDYNEQFFGPGTRLTVL.

CDR3 sequence reads: CASSLVGLPDTQYF. CDR3 nucleotides: TGTGCCAGCAGCTTAGTCGGTCTTCCGGATACGCAGTATTTT. The chain links TRBV11-3 to TRBJ2-3; D not resolved. The CDR3 sequence is 14 residues long. V lost 1 base and J lost 6, with 11 bases in between. Per the germline V gene, CDR1 is SGHNT and CDR2 is YENEEA.

In its sample, this clone was seen once. The chain combines TRBV6-5 with TRBJ2-3; D is ambiguous. This CDR3 region has 14 residues. Trimming cost V 2 bases and J 2 bases, with 8 bases left between them. Per germline, CDR1 MNHEY and CDR2 SVGAGI. The DNA of the CDR3 is TGTGCCAGCAGTTACCTCTCCATCACAGATACGCAGTATTTT. Translating it yields CASSYLSITDTQYF.

On this clone: Different DNA sequences within this sample yield the same CDR3. The chain uses TRBV5-5 and TRBJ2-5; maybe TRBD2 (6 bases). Germline CDR1 is SGHKS and CDR2 is YYEKEE (reference sequence). Trimming pared 1 base from V and 3 bases from J, leaving 7 bases between. This CDR3 is built from 13 residues. This CDR3 reads CASSLPGEETQYF. CDR3 sequence (DNA): TGTGCCAGCAGCTTGCCGGGGGAAGAGACCCAGTACTTC.

This chain joins TRBV5-6 and TRBJ2-7; a weak D match, TRBD1 (5 bases). V was trimmed by 3 bases and J by 7 bases, leaving 20 bases between them. CDR3 length: 15 residues. Germline V gene lookup returns CDR1 SGHDT and CDR2 YYEEEE. As DNA, the CDR3 is TGTGCCAGCAGCTCAAAGGACACGGGTGGCGTTGAGCAGTACTTC. It codes for CASSSKDTGGVEQYF.

Regarding this clone: The sample holds other DNA sequences that translate to the same CDR3. V is TRBV6-1 and J is TRBJ2-2; no clear D gene. The CDR3 consists of 14 residues. Germline V gene sequence: CDR1 MNHNS, CDR2 SASEGT. V was clipped by 4 bases and J by 1 base, with 7 bases between them. The CDR3: CASSAVGNTGELFF. The CDR3 bases are TGTGCCAGCAGTGCGGTGGGGAACACCGGGGAGCTGTTTTTT.

V is TRBV19 and J is TRBJ2-7, with D hard to call. The CDR3 loop spans 14 amino acids. CDR1 is LNHDA, CDR2 SQIVND, per germline (reference sequence). V was pared by 3 bases and J by 3 bases, with 12 bases between. CDR3 nucleotide sequence: TGTGCCAGTAGTATTTCACTGGTGGGCTACGAGCAGTACTTC. This translates into CASSISLVGYEQYF.